This TCR beta chain was captured by sequencing in a study of tumor-infiltrating lymphocytes in localized non-small cell lung cancer. J lost 0 bases, V lost 3 bases, and 9 bases had no gene match. The germline V gene has CDR1 SGDLS and CDR2 YYNGEE. This CDR3 has 18 amino acids. Clones were read by immunoSEQ multiplex PCR, and TCRdb kept only the in-frame ones, dropping some. The table shows 15,000 to 20,000 clones, with 65% to 85% occurring only once. The sequence derives from a human donor with non-small cell lung cancer. Source material: uninvolved lung tissue not adjacent to the tumor. The chain joins TRBV9 to TRBJ1-4; 9 bases align to TRBD1. In DNA form, the CDR3 reads TGTGCCAGCAGCGGGACAGGGGCTTCTCTCGCAACTAATGAAAAACTGTTTTTT. Translating gives CASSGTGASLATNEKLFF.